Listed below are T cell receptor beta chains from one sample, sequenced in a study of control samples from healthy donors and cancer patients. Sequenced by immunoSEQ multiplex PCR; TCRdb stores in-frame clones only, minus some. The table records more than 95,000 clones, around 87% of them present only once. The sequenced material came from blood. These receptors were obtained from a man aged 55-75 years in good health. Each CDR3 is given with its conserved first and last residue. The D gene is left open where the match is weak. The size field is filled for only some rows; it gives once, few, many or a size class.

CDR3	DNA	V	J	D	size
CASSEQSSNQPQHF	TGTGCCAGCAGTGAACAGAGCAGCAATCAGCCCCAGCATTTT	TRBV2	TRBJ1-5	.	once
CASSDGVAGAFF	TGTGCCAGCAGTGACGGGGTGGCGGGAGCTTTCTTT	TRBV6-4	TRBJ1-1	.	.
CASRTSGTSNQPQHF	TGTGCCAGTAGGACCTCAGGGACCAGCAATCAGCCCCAGCATTTT	TRBV19	TRBJ1-5	.	few
CASSLRDQNTEAFF	TGTGCCAGCTCACTAAGGGACCAGAACACTGAAGCTTTCTTT	TRBV18	TRBJ1-1	.	.
CASSVVVGGSYGYTF	TGTGCCAGCAGCGTAGTGGTCGGGGGATCCTATGGCTACACCTTC	TRBV9	TRBJ1-2	.	.
CASSLLGAIGNEQFF	TGTGCCAGCAGCTTATTGGGGGCGATTGGCAATGAGCAGTTCTTC	TRBV7-2	TRBJ2-1	.	.
CASSFYGQADTDTQYF	TGTGCCAGCAGCTTTTACGGACAGGCAGACACAGATACGCAGTATTTT	TRBV7-9	TRBJ2-3	TRBD1	.
CASSEEATGGEQFF	TGTGCCAGCAGTGAAGAGGCTACAGGGGGTGAGCAGTTCTTC	TRBV6-1	TRBJ2-1	TRBD1	.
CSVVGTLYEQYF	TGCAGCGTTGTCGGGACTCTTTACGAGCAGTACTTC	TRBV29-1	TRBJ2-7	.	.
CATSDNSGGPSYEQYF	TGTGCCACCAGTGACAACAGCGGGGGCCCGTCCTACGAGCAGTACTTC	TRBV24-1	TRBJ2-7	TRBD2	.
CASSEINEKLFF	TGCGCCAGCAGCGAGATTAATGAAAAACTGTTTTTT	TRBV10-2	TRBJ1-4	.	.
CAWSVQGRISPLHF	TGTGCCTGGAGTGTGCAGGGGAGAATATCACCCCTCCACTTT	TRBV30	TRBJ1-6	.	.
CASRRIITTEAFF	TGTGCCAGCCGGCGGATCATAACCACTGAAGCTTTCTTT	TRBV7-9	TRBJ1-1	.	.
CAISEEGQAKNIQYF	TGTGCCATCAGTGAGGAGGGACAAGCCAAAAACATTCAGTACTTC	TRBV10-3	TRBJ2-4	.	once